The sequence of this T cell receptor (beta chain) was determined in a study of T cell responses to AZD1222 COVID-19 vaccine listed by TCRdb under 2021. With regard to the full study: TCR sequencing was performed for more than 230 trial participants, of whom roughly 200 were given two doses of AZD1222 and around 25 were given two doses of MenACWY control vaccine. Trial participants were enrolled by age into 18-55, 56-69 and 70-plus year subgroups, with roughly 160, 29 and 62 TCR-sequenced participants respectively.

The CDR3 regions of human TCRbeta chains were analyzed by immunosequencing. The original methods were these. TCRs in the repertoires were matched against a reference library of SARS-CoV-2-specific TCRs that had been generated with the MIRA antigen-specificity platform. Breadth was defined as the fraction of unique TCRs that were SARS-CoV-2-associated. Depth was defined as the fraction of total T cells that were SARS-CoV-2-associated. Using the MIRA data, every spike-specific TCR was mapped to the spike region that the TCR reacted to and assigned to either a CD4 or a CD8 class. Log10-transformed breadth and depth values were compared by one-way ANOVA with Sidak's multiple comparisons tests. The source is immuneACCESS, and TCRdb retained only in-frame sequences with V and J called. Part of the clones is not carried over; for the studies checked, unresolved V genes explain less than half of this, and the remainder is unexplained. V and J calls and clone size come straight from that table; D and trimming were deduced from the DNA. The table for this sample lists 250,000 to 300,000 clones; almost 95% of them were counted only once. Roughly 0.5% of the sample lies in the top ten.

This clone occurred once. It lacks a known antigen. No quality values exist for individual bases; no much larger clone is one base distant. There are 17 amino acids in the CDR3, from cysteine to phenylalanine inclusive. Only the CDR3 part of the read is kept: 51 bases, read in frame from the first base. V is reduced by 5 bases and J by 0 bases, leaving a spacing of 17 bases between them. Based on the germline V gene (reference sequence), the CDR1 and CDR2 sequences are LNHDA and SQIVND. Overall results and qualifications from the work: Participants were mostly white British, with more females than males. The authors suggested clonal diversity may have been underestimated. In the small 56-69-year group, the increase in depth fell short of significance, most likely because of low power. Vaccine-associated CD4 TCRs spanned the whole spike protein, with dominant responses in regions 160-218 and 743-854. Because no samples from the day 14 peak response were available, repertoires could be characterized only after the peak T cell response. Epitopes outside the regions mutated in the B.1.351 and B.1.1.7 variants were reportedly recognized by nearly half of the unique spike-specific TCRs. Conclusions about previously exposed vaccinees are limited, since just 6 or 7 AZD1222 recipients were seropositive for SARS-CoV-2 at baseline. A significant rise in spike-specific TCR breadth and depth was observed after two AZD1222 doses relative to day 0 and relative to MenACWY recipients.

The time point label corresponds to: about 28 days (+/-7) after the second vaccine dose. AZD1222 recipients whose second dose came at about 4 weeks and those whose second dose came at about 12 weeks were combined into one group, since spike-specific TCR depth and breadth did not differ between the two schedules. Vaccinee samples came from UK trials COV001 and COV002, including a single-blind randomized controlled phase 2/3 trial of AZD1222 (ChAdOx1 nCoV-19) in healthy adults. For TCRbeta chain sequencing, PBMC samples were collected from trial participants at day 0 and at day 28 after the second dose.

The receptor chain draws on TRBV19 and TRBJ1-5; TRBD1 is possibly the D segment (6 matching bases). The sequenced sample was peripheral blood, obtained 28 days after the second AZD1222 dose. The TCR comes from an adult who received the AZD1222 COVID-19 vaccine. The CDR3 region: CASSFGRTAYSNQPQHF. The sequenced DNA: TGTGCCAGTAGTTTCGGAAGGACAGCTTATAGCAATCAGCCCCAGCATTTT.